Following are 30 T cell receptor beta chains from one sample sequenced in a study of chemoradiotherapy in HPV16-positive cancers. The repertoire was sequenced with immunoSEQ multiplex PCR; TCRdb's copy has only in-frame clones and lacks some. The data hold around 14,000 clones, with roughly 79% observed a single time. This specimen was taken from a patient who underwent chemoradiotherapy. The receptor source for this set is a human donor with HPV-associated anogenital cancer.

J is TRBJ2-7 and V is TRBV5-1; 9 bases fit TRBD1. Looked up from germline, CDR1 is SGHRS and CDR2 is YFSETQ. This CDR3 has 14 amino acids. V lost 4 bases to trimming and J lost 3 bases; unmatched junction nucleotides: 5. For the CDR3, the DNA is TGCGCCAGCAGCCGTCGGGACAGGGACTACGAGCAGTACTTC. Encoded protein: CASSRRDRDYEQYF.

The CDR3 sequence: CASSPSGRLREQYF. The CDR3 DNA reads TGTGCCAGCAGTCCATCGGGACGCCTTAGGGAGCAGTACTTC. The V gene is TRBV6-6, the J gene TRBJ2-7; perhaps D is TRBD1 or TRBD2 (5 bases each). The CDR3 contains 14 residues. Per germline, CDR1 MNHNY and CDR2 SVGAGI (reference sequence). Trimming left V 5 bases short and J 7 bases short, with 18 bases between.

The chain joins TRBV5-1 to TRBJ2-5, with a tentative D call TRBD2 (5 bases). The V gene's germline CDR1 is SGHRS and CDR2 YFSETQ. V lost 2 bases, J lost 2 bases, and 13 bases lay in between. The CDR3 is 15 residues long. CDR3 loop: CASSLRGSGQETQYF. The DNA of the CDR3 is TGCGCCAGCAGCTTAAGAGGGTCGGGGCAAGAGACCCAGTACTTC.

This rearrangement joins TRBV21-1 to TRBJ2-7; the tabulated D call, TRBD2, remains unverified against the DNA. TRBV21-1 is given as a pseudogene. This CDR3 has 16 residues. The CDR3 nucleotides read TGTGCCAGCAGCAAAGGGTACTACCCAGTTAGCTACGAGCAGTACTTC. Translation: CASSKGYYPVSYEQYF.

V gene TRBV7-8 combines with J gene TRBJ2-2; 8 bases align to TRBD1. The CDR3 covers 17 residues. Germline V CDR1 and CDR2: SGHVS, FQNEAQ. J gave up 5 bases and V 5 bases, and 13 bases lay outside the gene matches. The CDR3 loop reads CASSHWAQGASTGELFF. The DNA of the CDR3 is TGTGCCAGCAGCCATTGGGCCCAGGGGGCGAGTACCGGGGAGCTGTTTTTT.

The chain combines TRBV4-2 with TRBJ1-1; a weak D match, TRBD1 (5 bases). V gave up 0 bases and J gave up 11 bases, with 16 bases separating them. This CDR3 contains 14 residues. Germline CDR1 LGHNA, CDR2 YNFKEQ. The CDR3 loop reads CASSQDTKGTKAFF. CDR3 nucleotides: TGTGCCAGCAGCCAAGATACTAAGGGGACGAAGGCTTTCTTT.

The J gene is TRBJ1-6, the V gene TRBV7-3; the match to TRBD1 covers 7 bases. The length of the CDR3 is 13 residues. The V and J ends lost 10 bases and 4 bases, in that order; junction bases with no gene match: 4. Looked up from germline, CDR1 is SGHTA and CDR2 is FQGTGA. As DNA, the CDR3 is TGTGCCACTTCAGGGGGGTATAATTCACCCCTCCACTTT. As protein: CATSGGYNSPLHF.

This clone was seen a handful of times. The chain couples TRBV7-9 to TRBJ1-5; TRBD1 matches 9 bases. The CDR3 consists of 13 residues. CDR1 and CDR2 (germline): SEHNR, FQNEAQ (reference sequence). V gave up 5 bases and J gave up 4 bases; unmatched junction bases: 0. The CDR3 region has the DNA TGTGCCAGCAGCGGGACAGGGAATCAGCCCCAGCATTTT. Protein: CASSGTGNQPQHF.

This chain links TRBV7-2 with TRBJ2-7; the D is unclear. The germline V and J ends were trimmed by 2 bases and 3 bases, with 11 bases remaining between them. Germline V CDR1 and CDR2: SGHTA, FQGNSA. The CDR3 contains 14 residues. CDR3 protein: CASSLTSLDYEQYF. As DNA, the CDR3 is TGTGCCAGCAGCTTAACATCCCTAGACTACGAGCAGTACTTC.

This clone was observed a few times. The chain combines TRBV4-1 with TRBJ2-1; possibly TRBD2 for D (5 bases). Germline loops: CDR1 MGHRA, CDR2 YSYEKL. The length of the CDR3 is 14 residues. V dropped 7 bases and J dropped 6 bases, with 16 bases sitting between them. CDR3 loop: CASMDRGNLNEQFF. DNA of the CDR3: TGCGCCAGCATGGACCGGGGAAACCTCAATGAGCAGTTCTTC.

The gene calls are TRBV4-1 and TRBJ1-2; TRBD1 is a possible D gene (5 bases). From germline, CDR1 is MGHRA and CDR2 YSYEKL. This CDR3 region has 14 residues. Trimming removed 0 bases from V and 1 base from J, with 6 bases in between. DNA of the CDR3: TGCGCCAGCAGCCAAGATCAGGGTAACTATGGCTACACCTTC. Its translation is CASSQDQGNYGYTF.

This clone occurred a few times. This sequence joins TRBV7-8 and TRBJ1-5; TRBD1 matches at 7 bases. Germline V gene sequence: CDR1 SGHVS, CDR2 FQNEAQ. The V segment lost 10 bases and the J segment 4 bases; nucleotides outside the gene matches: 10. CDR3 length equals 14 residues. As DNA, the CDR3 is TGTGCCACCCAGCTTAAGGGGGCAAATCAGCCCCAGCATTTT. As protein: CATQLKGANQPQHF.

The V call is TRBV6-5, the J call TRBJ1-2; 7 bases fit TRBD1. CDR3 length: 15 residues. Losses at the gene ends were 0 bases for V and 3 bases for J; bases not matched to a gene: 4. From germline, CDR1 is MNHEY and CDR2 SVGAGI. This CDR3 is CASSYSPGGYYGYTF. CDR3 DNA: TGTGCCAGCAGTTACTCGCCAGGGGGTTACTATGGCTACACCTTC.

This chain connects TRBV4-1 to TRBJ2-3, with D perhaps TRBD1 (6 bases). The ends were cut back, 0 bases at V and 7 bases at J, with 11 bases in the middle. The CDR3 sequence is 14 residues long. CDR1 is MGHRA, CDR2 YSYEKL, per germline. The CDR3 spells CASSQEVRGYTQYF. CDR3 nucleotide sequence: TGCGCCAGCAGCCAAGAGGTCAGGGGATATACGCAGTATTTT.

This clone was seen once. This chain uses TRBV11-1 with TRBJ1-3; the D gene is possibly TRBD1 (5 bases). Trimming took off 2 bases at V and 3 bases at J, with 11 bases between the two ends. The CDR3 runs 15 residues. Germline assignment: CDR1 SGHAT and CDR2 FQDESV (reference sequence). The chain's CDR3 is CASSLRAGRGNTIYF. In DNA, the CDR3 is TGTGCCAGCAGCTTACGTGCAGGGCGTGGAAACACCATATATTTT.

The rearrangement uses TRBV4-2 and TRBJ1-5; perhaps TRBD1 as D (6 bases). With 1 base removed from V and 4 bases from J, the gap between germline ends came to 14 bases. The CDR3 length is 16 residues. Germline V gene lookup returns CDR1 LGHNA and CDR2 YNFKEQ. In nucleotides, the CDR3 is TGTGCCAGCAGCCAAGGAGGCAGGGGAGCTAATCAGCCCCAGCATTTT. Its translation: CASSQGGRGANQPQHF.

The chain couples TRBV5-4 to TRBJ2-6, with 10 positions matching TRBD1. The germline V gene encodes CDR1 SGHNT and CDR2 YYREEE (reference sequence). The V and J ends lost 4 bases and 1 base, in that order; junction bases with no gene match: 5. CDR3 length: 17 amino acids. This chain's CDR3 is CASSQGQGKSGANVLTF. The CDR3 nucleotides read TGTGCCAGCAGCCAGGGACAGGGGAAGTCTGGGGCCAACGTCCTGACTTTC.

The chain uses TRBV5-8 and TRBJ2-1, with D possibly called TRBD1 or TRBD2 (5 bases each). Germline V gene sequence: CDR1 SGHTS, CDR2 YDEGEE. V lost 3 bases to trimming and J lost 6 bases, with 13 bases between them. The CDR3 is 14 residues long. The CDR3 nucleotides read TGTGCCAGCAGCTCCCCGGGGCCATTCAATGAGCAGTTCTTC. This gives the protein CASSSPGPFNEQFF.

In nucleotides, the CDR3 is TGTGCCAGCAGCTTAAGGACAGTGAGAAACACCATATATTTT. It encodes CASSLRTVRNTIYF. The chain has TRBV11-2 and TRBJ1-3; the D gene is possibly TRBD1 (6 bases). The CDR3 length is 14 residues. The ends were cut back, 2 bases at V and 5 bases at J, with 10 bases in the middle. Per the germline V gene, CDR1 is SGHAT and CDR2 is FQNNGV.

This clone was seen just once. The chain recombines TRBV5-5 with TRBJ2-7, with a weak D call TRBD1 (6 bases). This CDR3 contains 16 residues. V gave up 4 bases and J gave up 4 bases, with 21 bases separating them. Germline lookup yields CDR1 SGHKS and CDR2 YYEKEE (reference sequence). The CDR3 coding sequence is TGTGCCAGCAGCCCCGGAGAGGGGGTGTTCGGGTACGAGCAGTACTTC. It codes for CASSPGEGVFGYEQYF. The whole variable domain, remainder taken from reference TRBV5-5 and TRBJ2-7, is DAGVTQSPTHLIKTRGQQVTLRCSPISGHKSVSWYQQVLGQGPQFIFQYYEKEERGRGNFPDRFSARQFPNYSSELNVNALLLGDSALYLCASSPGEGVFGYEQYFGPGTRLTVT.

This clone was picked up a small number of times. This chain uses TRBV19 with TRBJ1-1; weak D call: TRBD1 (5 bases). Germline CDR1 reads LNHDA; CDR2 reads SQIVND (reference sequence). The CDR3 has 13 amino acids. V was cut by 7 bases and J by 4 bases, with 13 bases left in between. CDR3 residues: CASNPRRGTEAFF. The CDR3 DNA reads TGTGCCAGTAACCCGAGGAGGGGCACTGAAGCTTTCTTT.

Only one count was recorded for this clone. The chain combines TRBV19 with TRBJ1-5; D possibly corresponds to TRBD1 (5 bases). V was shortened by 3 bases and J by 4 bases, with 7 bases between the two germline ends. Germline assignment: CDR1 LNHDA and CDR2 SQIVND (reference sequence). The CDR3 totals 13 residues. CDR3 sequence: CASSIGANQPQHF. The CDR3 nucleotides are TGTGCCAGTAGTATCGGGGCTAATCAGCCCCAGCATTTT.

Only one count was recorded for this clone. J is TRBJ2-5 and V is TRBV29-1, with 12 bases aligning to TRBD2. Per the germline V gene, CDR1 is SQVTM and CDR2 is ANQGSEA. The CDR3 contains 15 residues. V was pared by 4 bases and J by 5 bases, with 8 bases of the junction left unmatched. The CDR3 loop reads CSVGSWLAGGETQYF. The CDR3 nucleotides are TGCAGCGTTGGGTCGTGGCTAGCGGGGGGGGAGACCCAGTACTTC.

V and J are TRBV18 and TRBJ2-1; D not certain. The germline CDR1 and CDR2 sequences are KGHSH and LQKENI. The CDR3 runs 12 residues. The ends were cut back, 3 bases at V and 4 bases at J, with 4 bases in the middle. The CDR3 reads CASSPYYNEQFF. In DNA, the CDR3 is TGTGCCAGCTCACCTTATTACAATGAGCAGTTCTTC.

This sequence joins TRBV19 and TRBJ1-5; D is possibly TRBD1 (6 bases). Germline-derived CDR1 and CDR2 are LNHDA and SQIVND (reference sequence). This CDR3 region has 15 residues. V shed 2 bases and J shed 6 bases, with 14 bases lying between them. The CDR3 nucleotides are TGTGCCAGTAGTATAAGTTCAGGGGCGGCTCAGCCCCAGCATTTT. Translated: CASSISSGAAQPQHF.

This chain connects TRBV2 to TRBJ2-3; D gene unclear. Germline V CDR1 and CDR2: SNHLY, FYNNEI. Trimming took off 0 bases at V and 7 bases at J, with 8 bases between the two ends. This CDR3 spans 13 amino acids. Written as DNA, the CDR3 is TGTGCCAGCAGTGAAGCGGAAGCGAATACGCAGTATTTT. Its protein product is CASSEAEANTQYF.

This clone came up once. The chain is built from TRBV5-1 and TRBJ1-2, with 8 bases lining up with TRBD1. The CDR3 runs 14 residues. Trimming cost V 4 bases and J 8 bases; bases outside gene matches: 10. Germline-derived CDR1 and CDR2 are SGHRS and YFSETQ. This chain's CDR3 is CASSLQTGEDGYTF. CDR3 DNA: TGCGCCAGCAGCCTGCAGACAGGGGAAGACGGCTACACCTTC.

The chain combines TRBV7-9 with TRBJ2-3; D call uncertain. With 2 bases removed from V and 0 bases from J, the gap between germline ends came to 3 bases. The germline V gene encodes CDR1 SEHNR and CDR2 FQNEAQ (reference sequence). This CDR3 contains 13 residues. The CDR3 region is CASSLSSTDTQYF. The CDR3 nucleotides are TGTGCCAGCAGCTTATCTAGCACAGATACGCAGTATTTT.

The J gene is TRBJ2-5, the V gene TRBV13; either TRBD1 or TRBD2 may fit D (6 bases each). Germline V gene data show CDR1 as PRHDT and CDR2 as FYEKMQ (reference sequence). V was pared by 3 bases and J by 1 base, with 12 bases between. The CDR3 covers 15 residues. The CDR3 reads CASSFEGGLQETQYF. CDR3 bases: TGTGCCAGCAGCTTCGAGGGGGGCCTCCAAGAGACCCAGTACTTC. Full variable domain (outside the CDR3, taken from reference TRBV13 and TRBJ2-5): AAGVIQSPRHLIKEKRETATLKCYPIPRHDTVYWYQQGPGQDPQFLISFYEKMQSDKGSIPDRFSAQQFSDYHSELNMSSLELGDSALYFCASSFEGGLQETQYFGPGTRLLVL.

This chain joins TRBV11-1 and TRBJ2-7, with D perhaps TRBD1 or TRBD2 (5 bases each). This CDR3 spans 16 amino acids. The V gene lost 0 bases and the J gene lost 3 bases, with 15 bases spanning the gap. Looked up from germline, CDR1 is SGHAT and CDR2 is FQDESV (reference sequence). This CDR3 reads CASSLATGTGYYEQYF. The CDR3 DNA sequence: TGTGCCAGCAGCTTAGCTACCGGGACGGGATACTACGAGCAGTACTTC.